This T cell receptor beta chain appears in the sequencing data of a study of blood T cell repertoires in COVID-19. This CDR3 region has 15 residues. The V gene's germline CDR1 is SGHRS and CDR2 YFSETQ. Trimming took off 10 bases at V and 3 bases at J, with 19 bases between the two ends. Assay used: immunoSEQ multiplex PCR; TCRdb lists only in-frame clones, some missing. The table lists 150,000 to 200,000 clones, 80% to 85% of them singletons. The chain recombines TRBV5-1 with TRBJ2-2; the D gene is possibly TRBD2 (7 bases). Sequenced material: peripheral blood. The clonotype comes from a human donor with acute or convalescent COVID-19. The donor label of this sample is uncertain. The CDR3 spells CARRGEGTYTGELFF. In DNA, the CDR3 is TGCGCCCGACGGGGGGAGGGGACATACACCGGGGAGCTGTTTTTT.